This TCR beta chain was obtained from a study of tumor-infiltrating lymphocytes in primary liver carcinoma. TCR beta cDNA was reverse-transcribed from around 0.55 ug of total RNA. The reaction used a constant-region primer and ProtoScript II reverse transcriptase. Library construction for TCR beta comprised three nested multiplex PCR rounds performed with slightly modified ARM-PCR. In the first two PCR rounds, TRBV1-TRBV30 forward primers were paired with a C-beta reverse primer, and each round lasted approximately 10 cycles. TCRdb ran MiXCR on the multiplex PCR reads and lists one entry per CDR3 protein. The sample comprises 50,000 to 70,000 distinct CDR3 sequences, about two thirds of which are singletons, and 55% to 70% rests with the top ten. In this sample, this clonotype turned up a few times. Its specificity is unknown. A junction boundary mismatches the germline segment, possibly from a read error.

From unsorted bulk tissue weighing roughly 19-34 mg, DNA and RNA were co-extracted. Infection with HBV was chronic in patients; they were treatment-naive. General study points: Tumors carried a top-250-clone fraction significantly exceeding that of blood (p = 0.039). Relative to tumor region pairs, the tumor-adjacent and tumor-blood pairs showed overlap that was lower.

The CDR3 covers 15 residues. CDR1 and CDR2 from the germline V gene are MDHEN and SYDVKM. The V call is TRBV28, the J call TRBJ1-5; a weak D match, TRBD1 (5 bases). The source is a man aged 40-50 years with primary liver carcinoma and hepatitis B virus infection. Input material: liver tumor tissue from sampling region 2. Indicated subset: tumor region T2, inferior pole. CDR3 DNA sequence: TGTGCCGGCAGTTTAAGTGGGACGGTCAATCAGCCCCAGCATTTT. This codes for CAGSLSGTVNQPQHF.